This T cell receptor beta chain was captured by sequencing in a study of CD8 T cells in Susac syndrome. The RNA input was roughly 0.45 to 1 ug, and it was reverse transcribed with random hexamers. TCRdb called the immunoSEQ multiplex PCR reads again in MiXCR, with one record for every CDR3 protein. The table records approximately 210,000 distinct CDR3 sequences, around 95% of them present only once. The V gene end was trimmed by 0 bases and the J gene end by 6 bases; junction bases not matched to a gene: 4. This CDR3 is built from 14 residues. Germline-derived CDR1 and CDR2 are MGHDK and SYGVNS. The rearrangement uses TRBV25-1 and TRBJ1-2, with 7 bases that match TRBD1. The clonotype comes from a human donor with multiple sclerosis. Material: CD4+ T cells from PBMCs. For the CDR3, the DNA is TGTGCCAGCAGTGAATACGCAGGGGGGGATGGCTACACCTTC. The encoded protein is CASSEYAGGDGYTF.